The 29 T cell receptor beta chains below were found in one sample sequenced in a study of early T cells in non-severe SARS-CoV-2 infection. One entry per CDR3 protein results from TCRdb running MiXCR on the 5' RACE reads. The sample contains 30,000 or so distinct CDR3 sequences, about 5.3% of which appear only once. Source material: whole blood. These receptors all stem from an adult who was a healthcare worker with PCR-confirmed SARS-CoV-2 infection or an uninfected control (not recorded which).

The table lists this clonotype with many counts. The chain carries TRBV12-3 or TRBV12-4 and TRBJ1-5; TRBD1 aligns across 8 bases. V lost 6 bases and J lost 4; bases outside the gene matches: 8. The CDR3 is made up of 15 amino acids. The CDR3 region is CASRSGTGHNQPQHF. The CDR3 coding sequence is TGTGCCAGCAGGTCCGGGACAGGCCATAATCAGCCCCAGCATTTT.

The chain employs TRBV12-3 or TRBV12-4 and TRBJ1-2; D not certain. This CDR3 contains 13 residues. Trimming pared 2 bases from V and 6 bases from J, leaving 10 bases between. CDR3 sequence: CASSLLLGDGYTF. The CDR3 nucleotides are TGTGCCAGCAGTTTATTACTGGGAGATGGCTACACCTTC.

At least ten counts were recorded for this clonotype. The chain carries TRBV5-5 and TRBJ1-1, with D perhaps matching TRBD1 (6 bases). Germline CDR1 and CDR2: SGHKS and YYEKEE (reference sequence). The CDR3 spans 19 residues. Deletions cut 1 base from V and 5 bases from J, with 27 bases between. In DNA form, the CDR3 reads TGTGCCAGCAGCTTGTTCGGTGATAACAGGGAATATTTTTCGACTGAAGCTTTCTTT. It specifies CASSLFGDNREYFSTEAFF.

The table lists this clonotype with many counts. The chain recombines TRBV20-1 with TRBJ2-5; perhaps D is TRBD1 or TRBD2 (6 bases each). Trimming took 6 bases from V and 5 from J, leaving 10 bases between them. Germline CDR1 DFQATT, CDR2 SNEGSKA (reference sequence). CDR3 length: 11 residues. CDR3 loop: CSARGAETQYF. CDR3 coding DNA: TGCAGTGCAAGGGGGGCGGAGACCCAGTACTTC.

This clonotype was seen at least ten times. Germline and junction disagree at one end, which may indicate a read error. V is TRBV19 and J is TRBJ2-1; the match to TRBD2 covers 14 bases. CDR1 and CDR2 (germline): LNHDA, SQIVND (reference sequence). The CDR3 loop spans 13 amino acids. The CDR3 DNA sequence: TGCGCCGCCGGGACTAGCGGGAGTAATGAGCAGTTCTTC. Amino acids: CAAGTSGSNEQFF.

This clonotype was observed at least ten times. The V and J genes are TRBV20-1 and TRBJ2-5; 12 bases align to TRBD2. CDR3 length: 20 residues. CDR1 DFQATT and CDR2 SNEGSKA come from the germline V gene (reference sequence). V was pared by 0 bases and J by 5 bases, with 19 bases of the junction left unmatched. Here the CDR3 DNA reads TGCAGTGCTAGAGATCTCGCGAGGACTAGCGGGACATCCCGGTGGGAGACCCAGTACTTC. Its translation: CSARDLARTSGTSRWETQYF.

This clonotype was counted ten times or more. V is TRBV20-1 and J is TRBJ2-7; D perhaps matches TRBD1 (6 bases). CDR1 DFQATT and CDR2 SNEGSKA come from the germline V gene (reference sequence). The CDR3 totals 15 residues. V lost 2 bases and J lost 0, with 14 bases in between. Here the CDR3 reads CSARPTGLNSYEQYF. Here the CDR3 DNA reads TGCAGTGCTAGACCCACAGGGCTTAACTCCTACGAGCAGTACTTC.

This clonotype was seen at least ten times. The rearrangement uses TRBV7-3 and TRBJ1-2; unclear D gene. Germline V gene sequence: CDR1 SGHTA, CDR2 FQGTGA. The CDR3 runs 12 residues. V gave up 2 bases and J gave up 5 bases, with 6 bases separating them. CDR3 DNA: TGTGCCAGCAGCTTAGATGGATATGGCTACACCTTC. This gives the protein CASSLDGYGYTF.

This clonotype has a count of ten or more. The chain combines TRBV12-3 or TRBV12-4 with TRBJ2-7, with TRBD2 matching 8 bases. Trimming at V came to 6 bases and at J to 0 bases, leaving 7 bases not matched to a gene. The CDR3 runs 15 residues. CDR3 sequence (DNA): TGTGCCAGCAGGCGAGCGGGGGCTAACTCCTACGAGCAGTACTTC. Translation gives CASRRAGANSYEQYF.

This clonotype has a count of ten or more. The CDR3 DNA reads TGTGCCAGCAGTCCTAGTCCTAGCGGGAGCTACGAGCAGTACTTC. Amino acid sequence: CASSPSPSGSYEQYF. V is TRBV7-9 and J is TRBJ2-7; 10 nucleotides match TRBD2. Germline values: CDR1 SEHNR, CDR2 FQNEAQ (reference sequence). Losses at the gene ends were 6 bases for V and 3 bases for J; bases not matched to a gene: 8. The CDR3 has 15 amino acids.

V is TRBV10-3 and J is TRBJ1-1; D is undetermined. The V gene's germline CDR1 is ENHRY and CDR2 SYGVKD. The CDR3 sequence is 14 residues long. The V end lost 2 bases, the J end lost 5 bases, and 12 bases lay between the germline ends. The CDR3 region is CAISELASGTEAFF. Here the CDR3 DNA reads TGTGCCATCAGTGAGCTTGCCTCTGGGACTGAAGCTTTCTTT.

This clonotype was detected ten times or more. The chain employs TRBV20-1 and TRBJ1-2; D might be TRBD1 (6 bases). V was trimmed by 5 bases and J by 5 bases, leaving 18 bases between them. Germline V gene lookup returns CDR1 DFQATT and CDR2 SNEGSKA (reference sequence). The CDR3 spans 14 residues. CDR3: CSAPTPGTLYGYTF. The CDR3 DNA reads TGCAGTGCTCCCACCCCGGGGACATTATATGGCTACACCTTC.

This clonotype appeared many times. The chain recombines TRBV5-4 with TRBJ2-1; TRBD2 might be the D (5 bases). The V end was cut by 0 bases, the J end by 11 bases, with 18 bases between. The germline V gene encodes CDR1 SGHNT and CDR2 YYREEE (reference sequence). This CDR3 region has 15 residues. Here the CDR3 DNA reads TGTGCCAGCAGCTTGGATTTAGCGCGTGGATCCCAGCAGTTCTTC. Its protein is CASSLDLARGSQQFF.

Ten or more counts support this clonotype. The DNA for the CDR3 is TGTGCCTGGAGTTGGAGCAACAGGGTCTACGAGCAGTACTTC. Translated, it gives CAWSWSNRVYEQYF. J is TRBJ2-7 and V is TRBV30; perhaps TRBD1 as D (6 bases). The CDR3 loop spans 14 amino acids. The ends were cut back, 2 bases at V and 3 bases at J, with 14 bases in the middle. CDR1 and CDR2 (germline): GTSNPN, SVGIG (reference sequence).

The chain is built from TRBV10-3 and TRBJ2-2; D gene uncertain. The germline V gene encodes CDR1 ENHRY and CDR2 SYGVKD. This CDR3 region has 16 residues. V shed 4 bases and J shed 0 bases, with 12 bases lying between them. CDR3 sequence reads: CAISGQRAANTGELFF. CDR3 DNA sequence: TGTGCCATCAGTGGGCAGAGAGCCGCGAACACCGGGGAGCTGTTTTTT.

This clonotype was observed many times. This chain joins TRBV9 and TRBJ2-1, with 8 positions matching TRBD2. The junction had 8 bases not matched to a gene; V was cut back by 3 bases and J by 3 bases. The CDR3 has 16 residues. Germline CDR1 reads SGDLS; CDR2 reads YYNGEE. The CDR3 DNA follows: TGTGCCAGCAGCGCAACCGGGACTAGTGGCTACAATGAGCAGTTCTTC. This translates into CASSATGTSGYNEQFF.

This clonotype was seen ten or more times. The chain links TRBV27 to TRBJ2-7; no clear D. Germline V lookup: CDR1 MNHEY, CDR2 SMNVEV (reference sequence). The CDR3 covers 13 residues. Trimming left V 0 bases short and J 2 bases short, with 5 bases between. The CDR3 nucleotides read TGTGCCAGCAGTTTATCAGACACCTACGAGCAGTACTTC. It codes for CASSLSDTYEQYF.

This chain links TRBV28 with TRBJ2-7; 10 nucleotides match TRBD1. The ends lost 8 bases at V and 3 bases at J; junction bases unmatched: 4. Germline V gene sequence: CDR1 MDHEN, CDR2 SYDVKM. The CDR3 runs to 13 residues. CDR3 in DNA: TGTGCCAGCGGGGACAGGGGAATCTACGAGCAGTACTTC. Translation: CASGDRGIYEQYF.

This clonotype has ten or more counts. V usage is TRBV12-5 and J usage is TRBJ2-5; 7 positions match TRBD1. The V segment lost 6 bases and the J segment 2 bases; nucleotides outside the gene matches: 12. The CDR3 length is 16 residues. Germline loops: CDR1 LGHNT, CDR2 FRNRAP. This CDR3 is CASGRGQQGPQETQYF. CDR3 bases: TGTGCTAGTGGGAGGGGACAACAGGGGCCACAAGAGACCCAGTACTTC.

This clonotype was counted a few times. CDR3 sequence (DNA): TGTGCCAGCAGCGTCGGTAGCGGGGCAAGCTCCTACGAGCAGTACTTC. Its translation: CASSVGSGASSYEQYF. V usage is TRBV7-2 and J usage is TRBJ2-7, with TRBD2 identical over 8 bases. Germline values: CDR1 SGHTA, CDR2 FQGNSA. This CDR3 is 16 amino acids long. Trimming took 5 bases from V and 0 from J; bases not matched to a gene: 9.

This clonotype has ten or more counts. The V call is TRBV7-2, the J call TRBJ2-1; D is undetermined. The CDR3 totals 12 residues. The germline V gene encodes CDR1 SGHTA and CDR2 FQGNSA. Trimming cost V 1 base and J 13 bases, with 11 bases left between them. Here the CDR3 DNA reads TGTGCCAGCAGCTTAGAGGGCCCATTTCAGTTCTTC. Residues: CASSLEGPFQFF.

This clonotype was counted many times. V usage is TRBV6-1 and J usage is TRBJ2-1, with 10 bases aligning to TRBD2. This CDR3 is built from 16 residues. V was clipped by 4 bases and J by 8 bases; unmatched bases: 11. The germline CDR1 and CDR2 sequences are MNHNS and SASEGT. CDR3 coding DNA: TGTGCCAGCAGTGGGAATAGCGGGAGGCCCGCCGATGAGCAGTTCTTC. Protein product: CASSGNSGRPADEQFF.

This clonotype was seen ten or more times. The chain carries TRBV4-1 and TRBJ1-4, with 7 bases matching TRBD1. V lost 4 bases, J lost 7 bases, and 12 bases stayed unmatched. Germline V gene sequence: CDR1 MGHRA, CDR2 YSYEKL. This CDR3 is 16 amino acids long. The CDR3 bases are TGCGCCAGCAGCCGAGACGGACAGGCCCGGGGTGAAAAACTGTTTTTT. It encodes CASSRDGQARGEKLFF.

This clonotype was counted many times. This chain uses TRBV20-1 with TRBJ2-7; weak D call: TRBD2 (6 bases). Trimming cost V 0 bases and J 0 bases, with 18 bases left between them. Germline-derived CDR1 and CDR2 are DFQATT and SNEGSKA (reference sequence). This CDR3 comprises 17 residues. The chain's CDR3 is CSARDILGSGSSYEQYF. CDR3 nucleotide sequence: TGCAGTGCTAGAGATATCTTGGGTAGCGGTTCCTCCTACGAGCAGTACTTC.

This clonotype came up many times. The V gene is TRBV24-1, the J gene TRBJ2-1; maybe TRBD2 (6 bases). This CDR3 comprises 16 residues. Per the germline V gene, CDR1 is KGHDR and CDR2 is SFDVKD. The V gene lost 2 bases and the J gene lost 4 bases, with 14 bases spanning the gap. CDR3 protein: CATSDSRGGGYNEQFF. The CDR3 coding sequence is TGTGCCACCAGTGATTCAAGGGGAGGCGGGTACAATGAGCAGTTCTTC.

This clonotype occurred many times. The chain links TRBV20-1 to TRBJ1-5; D remains ambiguous. Germline V gene sequence: CDR1 DFQATT, CDR2 SNEGSKA (reference sequence). This CDR3 region has 14 residues. Trimming stripped 5 bases from V and 5 bases from J, with 16 bases between. The DNA for the CDR3 is TGCAGTGCTTCGAAAGGGAGGGCCGATCAGCCCCAGCATTTT. This translates into CSASKGRADQPQHF.

This clonotype appeared many times. The rearrangement joins TRBV6-5 to TRBJ2-1; the match to TRBD2 covers 9 bases. After removal of 6 bases from V and 4 bases from J, the junction contained 7 bases not matched to a gene. Germline V CDR1 and CDR2: MNHEY, SVGAGI. The CDR3 length is 15 residues. The CDR3 sequence is CASSSSGGDYNEQFF. As DNA, the CDR3 is TGTGCCAGCAGCAGTAGCGGGGGAGATTACAATGAGCAGTTCTTC.

This clonotype was picked up many times. The chain couples TRBV12-3 or TRBV12-4 to TRBJ2-7; 7 positions match TRBD2. Losses at the gene ends were 0 bases for V and 2 bases for J; bases not matched to a gene: 1. The CDR3 spans 14 residues. CDR3 bases: TGTGCCAGCAGTTTAGCGGGAGGGACCTACGAGCAGTACTTC. The encoded protein is CASSLAGGTYEQYF.

The J gene is TRBJ1-6, the V gene TRBV7-2, with TRBD1 as a possible D gene (5 bases). V dropped 5 bases and J dropped 6 bases, with 11 bases sitting between them. The V gene's germline CDR1 is SGHTA and CDR2 FQGNSA. The CDR3 covers 14 residues. CDR3: CASSQGWGNSPLHF. CDR3 sequence (DNA): TGTGCCAGCAGCCAGGGTTGGGGTAATTCACCCCTCCACTTT.